This T cell receptor (beta chain) was captured in a study of T cell responses to AZD1222 COVID-19 vaccine. Measured with immunoSEQ multiplex PCR; TCRdb has only the in-frame clones, and not every one. This table has 160,000 or so clones, around 90% appearing once. This CDR3 spans 16 amino acids. CDR1 and CDR2 from the germline V gene are MDHEN and SYDVKM. V was clipped by 2 bases and J by 7 bases; unmatched bases: 8. As concerns this clone: Its antigen is as yet unknown.

Study-wide results and caveats: Females outnumbered males among donors, who were mostly white British; clonal diversity was possibly underestimated. Spike-specific TCR breadth and depth grew following two AZD1222 doses. Just a handful of AZD1222 recipients tested seropositive at baseline. Reportedly, nearly half the spike-specific TCRs target unmutated variant regions.

The receptor's source is an adult who received the MenACWY meningococcal vaccine as a control. The sample in question was peripheral blood, obtained 28 days after the second dose of the MenACWY control vaccine. V and J are TRBV28 and TRBJ2-1, with 10 bases that match TRBD2. CDR3: CASSLPGTSAPNEQFF. Here the CDR3 DNA reads TGTGCCAGCAGTTTACCCGGGACTAGCGCCCCTAATGAGCAGTTCTTC.